The source of this TCR beta chain is a study of tumor-infiltrating lymphocytes in primary liver carcinoma. Overall study: Those enrolled were patients of both sexes, who were aged 30 to 69 years.

A constant-region primer served to make TCR beta cDNA from about 490 ng total RNA. Library construction for TCR beta comprised three nested multiplex PCR rounds performed with slightly modified ARM-PCR. Primers for the first two PCR rounds were TRBV1-TRBV30 forward primers and a C-beta reverse primer (approximately 10 cycles per round). A single record per CDR3 protein comes from TCRdb applying MiXCR to the multiplex PCR reads. Of about 180,000 distinct CDR3 sequences detected, 50% to 75% appear once; the ten largest clones hold 70% to 80%. Out of unsorted whole blood came the blood RNA, and germline DNA was extracted as well. Overall study findings and caveats: Being bulk and unsorted, samples allowed no CD4+ and CD8+ repertoire comparison. Blood trailed tumors significantly in top-250-clone fraction (p = 0.039).

CDR3 length equals 13 residues. The V gene lost 5 bases and the J gene lost 5 bases, with 16 bases spanning the gap. Looked up from germline, CDR1 is SQVTM and CDR2 is ANQGSEA. As regards this clonotype: Its antigen is currently unknown.

This receptor was obtained from a man aged 35 to 55 with primary liver carcinoma and hepatitis B virus infection. The chain uses TRBV29-1 and TRBJ2-7, with TRBD2 as a possible D gene (6 bases). The sample was peripheral blood. The CDR3 sequence is CSVLLANGNEQYF. The CDR3 coding sequence is TGCAGCGTTTTACTAGCAAATGGAAACGAGCAGTACTTC.